Below, one T cell receptor beta chain is given with its context. Trimming left V 6 bases short and J 6 bases short, with 13 bases between. Germline V gene sequence: CDR1 KGHDR, CDR2 SFDVKD. The CDR3 loop spans 13 amino acids. In Seattle, patients joined the study during active infection and were tracked longitudinally. These data originate in a study of blood T cell repertoires in COVID-19. Study at large: The samples span acute and convalescent COVID-19 from the United States, Italy and Spain. Nucleic acid was either cDNA or gDNA, and it came from T cells, B-cell-depleted T cells, or PBMCs.

As processed by the authors: Reference gene primer amplification yielded estimated nucleated cell counts. Only in-frame clones appear in the TCRdb table, and some are missing; sequencing was by immunoSEQ multiplex PCR. D and trimming come from the DNA, and the V and J calls and clone size come from that table. This sample yields approximately 400,000 clones, of which more than 70% are seen a single time; around an eighth belongs to the top ten. This receptor was taken from a woman aged 45-65 years with COVID-19, enrolled during active disease. The specimen sequenced was peripheral blood. J is TRBJ1-2 and V is TRBV24-1; D is possibly TRBD1 (6 bases). CDR3 loop: CATSQWDNDGYTF. In DNA, the CDR3 is TGTGCCACCAGTCAATGGGACAACGATGGCTACACCTTC.